The 17 T cell receptor beta chains presented below share a single source sample, sequenced in a study of blood T cell repertoires in COVID-19. Assay used: immunoSEQ multiplex PCR; TCRdb lists only in-frame clones, some missing. The sample lists 150,000 to 200,000 clones, about 90% occurring once. Material for sequencing was peripheral blood. The receptor set was obtained from a man aged 25-45 years with COVID-19, enrolled during active disease.

The chain has TRBV7-8 and TRBJ1-1; D is uncertain. CDR1 SGHVS and CDR2 FQNEAQ come from the germline V gene. V gave up 2 bases and J gave up 0 bases, with 4 bases separating them. This CDR3 spans 13 amino acids. CDR3 residues: CASSLSVNTEAFF. DNA for the CDR3: TGTGCCAGCAGCTTATCAGTGAACACTGAAGCTTTCTTT.

This clone was counted once. The chain combines TRBV15 with TRBJ1-1; 7 bases are shared with TRBD1. The CDR3 sequence is 14 residues long. The trim removed 3 bases at V and 1 base at J, leaving 2 bases unmatched. The germline V gene has CDR1 LNHNV and CDR2 YYDKDF (reference sequence). CDR3 bases: TGTGCCACCAGCAGGCACAGGGGGAACACTGAAGCTTTCTTT. Translation: CATSRHRGNTEAFF.

V is TRBV6-5 and J is TRBJ2-7; D possibly corresponds to TRBD2 (6 bases). V was cut by 0 bases and J by 3 bases, with 9 bases left in between. Germline V gene data show CDR1 as MNHEY and CDR2 as SVGAGI. CDR3 length: 14 amino acids. The DNA of the CDR3 is TGTGCCAGCAGTTACTCGGCGGGACTCTACGAGCAGTACTTC. It specifies CASSYSAGLYEQYF.

The gene calls are TRBV24-1 and TRBJ2-1; 8 bases map to TRBD2. The CDR3 extends over 14 amino acids. Unmatched junction bases numbered 8, after V lost 5 bases and J lost 9 bases. The V gene's germline CDR1 is KGHDR and CDR2 SFDVKD. CDR3 in amino acids: CATSGGSGNTEQFF. CDR3 in DNA: TGTGCCACCAGTGGGGGTAGCGGGAATACTGAGCAGTTCTTC.

The rearrangement joins TRBV25-1 to TRBJ2-7; D ambiguous. CDR3 length: 12 residues. CDR1 MGHDK and CDR2 SYGVNS come from the germline V gene. The V and J ends lost 2 bases and 3 bases respectively, with 5 bases between them. In DNA form, the CDR3 reads TGTGCCAGCAGTGAAAACTTCTACGAGCAGTACTTC. It encodes CASSENFYEQYF.

This chain uses TRBV6-1 with TRBJ1-4, with unresolved D. Trimming shortened V by 0 bases and J by 8 bases, and 25 bases separated the two germline ends. Germline CDR1 reads MNHNS; CDR2 reads SASEGT. This CDR3 comprises 19 residues. Here the CDR3 reads CASSEAMEGSGYLGEKLFF. As DNA, the CDR3 is TGTGCCAGCAGTGAAGCGATGGAGGGCAGTGGTTATCTTGGGGAAAAACTGTTTTTT.

This chain links TRBV7-9 with TRBJ1-2; D possibly corresponds to TRBD1 (5 bases). The V end lost 2 bases, the J end lost 5 bases, and 12 bases lay between the germline ends. The CDR3 loop spans 14 amino acids. CDR1 is SEHNR and CDR2 is FQNEAQ in the germline V gene (reference sequence). The CDR3 nucleotides are TGTGCCAGCAGCTTATGGGGCAGCTTATATGGCTACACCTTC. Translated: CASSLWGSLYGYTF.

The genes are TRBV21-1 and TRBJ1-5; the table names TRBD1, a call not compared with the DNA. TRBV21-1 is designated a pseudogene. The CDR3 runs to 14 residues. In nucleotides, the CDR3 is TGTGCCAGAGAATATACGAAGGGGAATCAGCCCCAGCATTTT. Protein product: CAREYTKGNQPQHF.

This clone was recorded only once. The chain carries TRBV12-5 and TRBJ1-2; 8 positions match TRBD1. The CDR3 contains 14 residues. Losses at the gene ends were 4 bases for V and 5 bases for J; bases not matched to a gene: 6. Per the germline V gene, CDR1 is LGHNT and CDR2 is FRNRAP. The CDR3 spells CASGSIGQGYGYTF. For the CDR3, the DNA is TGTGCTAGTGGTTCCATCGGACAGGGATATGGCTACACCTTC.

The chain has TRBV9 and TRBJ2-1; 8 bases align to TRBD1. Per germline, CDR1 SGDLS and CDR2 YYNGEE. CDR3 length: 16 residues. The junction had 5 bases not matched to a gene; V was cut back by 0 bases and J by 3 bases. The chain's CDR3 is CASSVGQGANYNEQFF. Written as DNA, the CDR3 is TGTGCCAGCAGCGTAGGCCAGGGGGCCAACTACAATGAGCAGTTCTTC.

This clone was seen just once. This chain uses TRBV13 with TRBJ1-1; D may be TRBD1 (6 bases). Germline values: CDR1 PRHDT, CDR2 FYEKMQ (reference sequence). V was cut by 6 bases and J by 2 bases, with 16 bases left in between. This CDR3 region has 15 residues. CDR3 in DNA: TGTGCCAGCAGTTACTCAGGGGCGAGCAACACTGAAGCTTTCTTT. As protein: CASSYSGASNTEAFF.

This sequence joins TRBV27 and TRBJ1-6; D perhaps matches TRBD1 (6 bases). This CDR3 spans 14 amino acids. CDR1 MNHEY and CDR2 SMNVEV come from the germline V gene (reference sequence). V was pared by 8 bases and J by 6 bases, with 14 bases between. CDR3 sequence: CASVPSRGNSPLHF. The CDR3 DNA follows: TGTGCCAGCGTCCCCAGCAGGGGTAATTCACCCCTCCACTTT.

The chain combines TRBV30 with TRBJ2-1, with D possibly being TRBD2 (7 bases). The V and J ends lost 0 bases and 7 bases respectively, with 16 bases between them. The germline V gene has CDR1 GTSNPN and CDR2 SVGIG (reference sequence). CDR3 size: 15 residues. CDR3 DNA sequence: TGTGCCTGGAGTGTACTCGGAGGGGGGGGAAATGAGCAGTTCTTC. The encoded protein is CAWSVLGGGGNEQFF.

This sequence joins TRBV5-8 and TRBJ2-5; 13 bases are shared with TRBD2. The CDR3 has 16 residues. The junction had 4 bases not matched to a gene; V was cut back by 0 bases and J by 5 bases. The germline V gene has CDR1 SGHTS and CDR2 YDEGEE. The chain's CDR3 is CASSLGLAGGPETQYF. In DNA form, the CDR3 reads TGTGCCAGCAGCTTGGGACTAGCGGGAGGACCGGAGACCCAGTACTTC.

The V call is TRBV28, the J call TRBJ2-6; D possibly corresponds to TRBD2 (6 bases). V shed 3 bases and J shed 2 bases, with 20 bases lying between them. The CDR3 runs to 19 residues. CDR1 and CDR2 from the germline V gene are MDHEN and SYDVKM. CDR3 region: CASSFRDFPAAPGANVLTF. For the CDR3, the DNA is TGTGCCAGCAGTTTCCGGGACTTCCCGGCCGCGCCTGGGGCCAACGTCCTGACTTTC.

The genes are TRBV6-6 and TRBJ1-4; 10 bases line up with TRBD1. With V trimmed by 8 bases and J by 8 bases, 5 bases remained unmatched. The germline gives CDR1 MNHNY, CDR2 SVGAGI (reference sequence). The CDR3 loop spans 13 amino acids. The CDR3 DNA reads as TGTGCCAGCCTCGGGACAGGGGTCGAAAAACTGTTTTTT. It yields the protein CASLGTGVEKLFF.

The V call is TRBV23-1, the J call TRBJ1-2; D gene ambiguous. TRBV23-1 is known as an ORF, though its function is uncertain. The CDR3 spans 13 residues. V shed 4 bases and J shed 1 base, with 7 bases lying between them. The CDR3 region has the DNA TGCGCCAGCAGTCCGTCACTTAACTATGGCTACACCTTC. It encodes CASSPSLNYGYTF.